Below are 3 T cell receptor beta chains sequenced from a single sample in a study of a mutant IDH1 vaccine in newly diagnosed glioma. Described time point: week 47, end of study. The content of each vaccine dose was 300 ug of mutant IDH1 20-mer peptide, and topical imiquimod accompanied it. Their recognized antigens are unknown. The table came from immunoSEQ multiplex PCR; TCRdb's copy has only in-frame clones and leaves some out. The sample includes roughly 21,000 clones, almost 85% of them seen just once. The sequenced sample was PBMCs, obtained from a glioma patient whose treatment included an IDH1 peptide vaccine. The receptors come from a man aged 40-50 years with glioma.

The rearrangement joins TRBV9 to TRBJ1-2; 9 bases map to TRBD1. Trimming took 3 bases from V and 11 from J; bases not matched to a gene: 2. CDR1 is SGDLS, CDR2 YYNGEE, per germline. The CDR3 has 11 residues. The CDR3 DNA reads as TGTGCCAGCAGCGCACAGGGGGCGTACACCTTC. As protein: CASSAQGAYTF.

The chain recombines TRBV5-5 with TRBJ2-1; TRBD2 matches 9 bases. Germline-derived CDR1 and CDR2 are SGHKS and YYEKEE (reference sequence). This CDR3 region has 16 residues. The J segment lost 8 bases and the V segment lost 7 bases, leaving 16 bases of the junction unmatched. Here the CDR3 reads CASGGGGLAGVYEQFF. The CDR3 nucleotides read TGTGCCAGCGGGGGCGGGGGGTTAGCGGGAGTCTATGAGCAGTTCTTC.

The rearrangement links TRBV9 to TRBJ2-7, with TRBD2 matching 7 bases. This CDR3 comprises 15 residues. With 4 bases clipped from V and 0 bases from J, the junction kept 7 bases outside the gene matches. The germline V gene has CDR1 SGDLS and CDR2 YYNGEE. For the CDR3, the DNA is TGTGCCAGCAGCATCACTAGCGAACCCTCCTACGAGCAGTACTTC. It encodes CASSITSEPSYEQYF.